A single sample is the source of the 13 T cell receptor beta chains below, sequenced in a study of cytomegalovirus exposure and HLA in healthy donors. PCR involved 60 Vbeta and 13 Jbeta primers. Assay: immunoSEQ multiplex PCR; the TCRdb copy retains only in-frame clones and omits some. The table counts 160,000 or so clones; 2% to 2.5% lies in the top ten. Specimen: PBMCs. These TCRs come from a man aged 30 to 45 in good health and CMV-seronegative.

The V call is TRBV6-5, the J call TRBJ1-1; the D is unclear. Trimming stripped 0 bases from V and 1 base from J, with 9 bases between. The CDR3 has 15 amino acids. Germline values: CDR1 MNHEY, CDR2 SVGAGI. This CDR3 reads CASSYSRRRNTEAFF. As DNA, the CDR3 is TGTGCCAGCAGTTACTCGAGAAGGAGGAACACTGAAGCTTTCTTT.

The rearrangement links TRBV5-1 to TRBJ2-1, with D maybe TRBD2 (6 bases). The CDR3 sequence is 15 residues long. Germline loops: CDR1 SGHRS, CDR2 YFSETQ. Trimming removed 4 bases from V and 6 bases from J, with 17 bases in between. The CDR3 DNA reads TGCGCCAGCAGCCAGAATACGGGACTCCCCAATGAGCAGTTCTTC. Its translation is CASSQNTGLPNEQFF. Full variable domain (outside the CDR3, taken from reference TRBV5-1 and TRBJ2-1): KAGVTQTPRYLIKTRGQQVTLSCSPISGHRSVSWYQQTPGQGLQFLFEYFSETQRNKGNFPGRFSGRQFSNSRSEMNVSTLELGDSALYLCASSQNTGLPNEQFFGPGTRLTVL.

Worth noting for this clone: This sample includes further DNA sequences coding for the same CDR3. The gene calls are TRBV19 and TRBJ1-4; 9 bases align to TRBD1. The V and J ends lost 4 bases and 8 bases, in that order; junction bases with no gene match: 5. The V gene's germline CDR1 is LNHDA and CDR2 SQIVND (reference sequence). The CDR3 totals 14 residues. CDR3 nucleotides: TGTGCCAGTAGTACACAGGGGGCAAACGAAAAACTGTTTTTT. This translates into CASSTQGANEKLFF.

J is TRBJ1-3 and V is TRBV5-6; 9 positions agree with TRBD1. Germline CDR1 reads SGHDT; CDR2 reads YYEEEE. Unmatched junction bases numbered 8, after V lost 4 bases and J lost 0 bases. The CDR3 covers 17 residues. The CDR3, as DNA: TGTGCCAGCAGCAGAGGACAGGGGTCTTTCTCTGGAAACACCATATATTTT. Its protein is CASSRGQGSFSGNTIYF.

The gene calls are TRBV27 and TRBJ2-3; TRBD2 aligns across 14 bases. The CDR3 is made up of 17 amino acids. The V gene's germline CDR1 is MNHEY and CDR2 SMNVEV (reference sequence). V dropped 2 bases and J dropped 5; count of bases not matched to a gene: 6. The CDR3 coding sequence is TGTGCCAGCAGTTTACCGGGACTAGCGGGAGTAATAGATACGCAGTATTTT. Encoded protein: CASSLPGLAGVIDTQYF.

The chain uses TRBV2 and TRBJ2-7; D possibly corresponds to TRBD1 (5 bases). V dropped 2 bases and J dropped 5 bases, with 19 bases sitting between them. Germline CDR1 reads SNHLY; CDR2 reads FYNNEI. This CDR3 region has 16 residues. Here the CDR3 reads CASSERPRQGADEQYF. The CDR3, as DNA: TGTGCCAGCAGTGAAAGGCCGAGGCAGGGTGCGGACGAGCAGTACTTC.

The rearrangement uses TRBV7-2 and TRBJ2-7; no firm D call. Germline loops: CDR1 SGHTA, CDR2 FQGNSA. CDR3 length: 11 amino acids. Trimming took off 5 bases at V and 2 bases at J, with 4 bases between the two ends. The CDR3 sequence is CASSETYEQYF. The CDR3 DNA follows: TGTGCCAGCAGCGAGACCTACGAGCAGTACTTC. Full variable domain (outside the CDR3, taken from reference TRBV7-2 and TRBJ2-7): GAGVSQSPSNKVTEKGKDVELRCDPISGHTALYWYRQSLGQGLEFLIYFQGNSAPDKSGLPSDRFSAERTGGSVSTLTIQRTQQEDSAVYLCASSETYEQYFGPGTRLTVT.

This sequence joins TRBV5-1 and TRBJ2-3; 10 bases align to TRBD1. CDR1 SGHRS and CDR2 YFSETQ come from the germline V gene. The CDR3 is 14 residues long. The ends lost 3 bases at V and 4 bases at J; junction bases unmatched: 2. CDR3 in amino acids: CASSSGQGADTQYF. CDR3 DNA: TGCGCCAGCAGCTCTGGACAGGGGGCAGATACGCAGTATTTT.

This CDR3 is CASSFSGDNEQFF. The CDR3 DNA follows: TGTGCCAGCAGCTTTAGCGGGGACAATGAGCAGTTCTTC. This chain links TRBV7-9 with TRBJ2-1; 8 bases are a match to TRBD2. There are 13 residues in the CDR3. The trim removed 3 bases at V and 5 bases at J, leaving 0 bases unmatched. CDR1 is SEHNR and CDR2 is FQNEAQ in the germline V gene (reference sequence).

The CDR3 spells CASSPSQGRETQYF. For the CDR3, the DNA is TGTGCCAGCTCACCATCACAAGGGAGGGAGACCCAGTACTTC. J is TRBJ2-5 and V is TRBV18; D may be TRBD2 (6 bases). V gave up 2 bases and J gave up 5 bases, with 12 bases separating them. The length of the CDR3 is 14 residues. Germline loops: CDR1 KGHSH, CDR2 LQKENI.

This rearrangement joins TRBV30 to TRBJ2-2; 10 bases agree with TRBD2. Trimming removed 4 bases from V and 4 bases from J; junction bases left unmatched: 6. Germline values: CDR1 GTSNPN, CDR2 SVGIG (reference sequence). This CDR3 has 15 amino acids. The CDR3 DNA sequence: TGTGCCTGGACTAGCGGGAGCGGGGTCACCGGGGAGCTGTTTTTT. Its translation is CAWTSGSGVTGELFF.

The V and J genes are TRBV7-9 and TRBJ2-7, with D tentatively TRBD2 (5 bases). The germline CDR1 and CDR2 sequences are SEHNR and FQNEAQ (reference sequence). Trimming stripped 3 bases from V and 3 bases from J, with 12 bases between. This CDR3 is 14 amino acids long. DNA for the CDR3: TGTGCCAGCAGCTTTCCCGGACTCGGCTACGAGCAGTACTTC. Amino acids: CASSFPGLGYEQYF. The full variable domain, its missing parts supplied by reference TRBV7-9 and TRBJ2-7, is DTGVSQNPRHKITKRGQNVTFRCDPISEHNRLYWYRQTLGQGPEFLTYFQNEAQLEKSRLLSDRFSAERPKGSFSTLEIQRTEQGDSAMYLCASSFPGLGYEQYFGPGTRLTVT.

The V gene is TRBV7-9, the J gene TRBJ2-7; 10 bases are a match to TRBD2. This CDR3 comprises 19 residues. Germline V gene sequence: CDR1 SEHNR, CDR2 FQNEAQ (reference sequence). Germline trimming cut 5 bases from V and 3 bases from J; bases unmatched to any gene: 19. The CDR3 coding sequence is TGTGCCAGCAGCCCACTCACCGGGGGGACCGGGACTAGCGTCTACGAGCAGTACTTC. It yields the protein CASSPLTGGTGTSVYEQYF.